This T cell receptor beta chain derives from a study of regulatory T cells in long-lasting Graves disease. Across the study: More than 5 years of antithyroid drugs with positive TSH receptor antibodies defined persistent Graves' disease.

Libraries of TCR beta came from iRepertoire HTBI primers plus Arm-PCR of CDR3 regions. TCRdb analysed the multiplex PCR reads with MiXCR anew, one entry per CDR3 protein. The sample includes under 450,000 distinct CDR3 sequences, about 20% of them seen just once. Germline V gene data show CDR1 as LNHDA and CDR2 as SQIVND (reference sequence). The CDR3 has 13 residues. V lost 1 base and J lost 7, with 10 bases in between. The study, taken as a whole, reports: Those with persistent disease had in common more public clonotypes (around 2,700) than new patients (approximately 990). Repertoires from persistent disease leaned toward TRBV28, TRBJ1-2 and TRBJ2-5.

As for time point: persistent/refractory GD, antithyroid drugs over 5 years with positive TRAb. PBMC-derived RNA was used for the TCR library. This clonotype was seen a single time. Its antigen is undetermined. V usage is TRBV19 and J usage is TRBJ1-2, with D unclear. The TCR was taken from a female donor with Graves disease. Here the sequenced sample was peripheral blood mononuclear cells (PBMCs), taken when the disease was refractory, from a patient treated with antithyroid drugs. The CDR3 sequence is CASSIATQVGYTF. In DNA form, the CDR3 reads TGTGCCAGTAGTATAGCGACTCAAGTTGGCTACACCTTC.